This TCR beta chain was identified in a study of siplizumab effects on memory and regulatory T cells. Clones were sequenced by immunoSEQ multiplex PCR, and TCRdb holds only the in-frame ones, with some missing. The sample has 94,000 or so clones, approximately 93% seen once. Trimming cost V 0 bases and J 3 bases, with 12 bases left between them. Germline values: CDR1 LGHNA, CDR2 YSLEER. CDR3 length: 15 residues. The chain combines TRBV4-3 with TRBJ2-7, with D unresolved. This receptor was obtained from a human donor in good health. The sequenced sample was CD8+ T cells sorted from blood. CDR3 in amino acids: CASSQESDLRYEQYF. CDR3 nucleotide sequence: TGCGCCAGCAGCCAAGAATCAGACTTGCGCTACGAGCAGTACTTC.